What follows describes a single T cell receptor beta chain. Its antigen is undetermined. PCR used 60 Vbeta primers and 13 Jbeta primers. TCRdb's table, derived via immunoSEQ multiplex PCR, lists solely in-frame clones and lacks some. Altogether 220,000 or so clones are present, almost 80% being singletons, with the ten largest covering 3% to 4%. Germline V gives CDR1 SGHRS, CDR2 YFSETQ. The CDR3 has 15 residues. With V trimmed by 3 bases and J by 1 base, 6 bases remained unmatched. The data were taken from a study of cytomegalovirus exposure and HLA in healthy donors. Study observations and caveats: Prior analysis indicated that the majority of TCR beta V segments exhibited productivity approximately 87% or approximately 30% of the time.

The receptor's source is a male donor in good health and CMV-seronegative. J is TRBJ1-1 and V is TRBV5-1, with 7 bases identical to TRBD1. The sample comprised PBMCs. This CDR3 reads CASSSRGQQNTEAFF. For the CDR3, the DNA is TGCGCCAGCAGCTCTAGGGGACAGCAGAACACTGAAGCTTTCTTT.